These 20 T cell receptor beta chains were all obtained from the same sample, sequenced in a study of beta chain features in type 1 diabetes. The study, taken as a whole, reports: All four CD4+ subsets from Type 1 diabetes patients carried moderately but significantly shorter TCRB CDR3s.

Expressed TCRB transcripts were sequenced after all isolated RNA was converted to cDNA. Assay used: immunoSEQ multiplex PCR; TCRdb lists only in-frame clones, some missing. This sample has 310,000 or so clones, with approximately 15% found just once. These TCRs are of unknown antigen specificity. The sample consisted of naive CD4+ T cells from blood. The receptor source for this set is a man between 18 and 29 years old with type 1 diabetes.

The genes are TRBV19 and TRBJ1-2, with 8 bases that match TRBD1. Germline CDR1 LNHDA, CDR2 SQIVND (reference sequence). This CDR3 contains 14 residues. With V trimmed by 6 bases and J by 6 bases, 9 bases remained unmatched. The CDR3 sequence: CASSSWQGANGYTF. CDR3 nucleotides: TGTGCCAGTAGCTCTTGGCAGGGGGCCAATGGCTACACCTTC.

The chain combines TRBV25-1 with TRBJ2-7; TRBD1 matches 7 bases. The germline V gene encodes CDR1 MGHDK and CDR2 SYGVNS. This CDR3 spans 18 amino acids. V shed 0 bases, J shed 1 base, and the junction held 12 bases outside the gene matches. The CDR3 sequence is CASSEYPGTGAGSYEQYF. Here the CDR3 DNA reads TGTGCCAGCAGTGAATATCCCGGTACAGGGGCAGGGTCCTACGAGCAGTACTTC.

This clone showed up just a few times. The V call is TRBV4-2, the J call TRBJ2-1; 9 nucleotides agree with TRBD2. The trim removed 0 bases at V and 9 bases at J, leaving 9 bases unmatched. The CDR3 is made up of 16 amino acids. From germline, CDR1 is LGHNA and CDR2 YNFKEQ. In DNA form, the CDR3 reads TGTGCCAGCAGCCAAGATACCTTCGCGGGAGGGATTGAGCAGTTCTTC. Protein: CASSQDTFAGGIEQFF.

The chain carries TRBV2 and TRBJ1-1, with 7 bases aligning to TRBD1. Per the germline V gene, CDR1 is SNHLY and CDR2 is FYNNEI. The ends lost 5 bases at V and 5 bases at J; junction bases unmatched: 5. The CDR3 extends over 13 amino acids. The CDR3 is CASSRQGRTEAFF. The CDR3, as DNA: TGTGCCAGCAGTCGACAGGGAAGAACTGAAGCTTTCTTT.

The chain links TRBV11-2 to TRBJ2-3; 12 bases are shared with TRBD2. With V trimmed by 0 bases and J by 4 bases, 11 bases remained unmatched. This CDR3 has 19 residues. Germline V lookup: CDR1 SGHAT, CDR2 FQNNGV. The CDR3 reads CASSLEVFRTSGESDTQYF. For the CDR3, the DNA is TGTGCCAGCAGCTTAGAGGTTTTTCGGACTAGCGGGGAGTCAGATACGCAGTATTTT.

This clone was detected a few times. V is TRBV27 and J is TRBJ2-1; a weak D match, TRBD1 (6 bases). This CDR3 contains 13 residues. The V end was cut by 7 bases, the J end by 3 bases, with 10 bases between. Germline V gene sequence: CDR1 MNHEY, CDR2 SMNVEV (reference sequence). CDR3: CASKMDSYNEQFF. The CDR3 DNA follows: TGTGCCAGCAAAATGGACAGCTACAATGAGCAGTTCTTC.

The chain carries TRBV6-5 and TRBJ2-7; 10 bases match TRBD2. With V trimmed by 9 bases and J by 2 bases, 7 bases remained unmatched. The CDR3 totals 14 residues. Per the germline V gene, CDR1 is MNHEY and CDR2 is SVGAGI. CDR3 protein: CASRALAGTYEQYF. The CDR3 DNA sequence: TGTGCCAGTCGGGCACTAGCGGGGACCTACGAGCAGTACTTC.

V usage is TRBV28 and J usage is TRBJ2-5; 13 bases are shared with TRBD2. This CDR3 region has 16 residues. Germline CDR1 is MDHEN and CDR2 is SYDVKM. Losses at the gene ends were 2 bases for V and 4 bases for J; bases not matched to a gene: 4. Here the CDR3 reads CASSLTSGGAPETQYF. CDR3 coding DNA: TGTGCCAGCAGTTTAACTAGCGGGGGGGCCCCAGAGACCCAGTACTTC.

This chain joins TRBV29-1 and TRBJ1-2; 8 bases are a match to TRBD1. Germline CDR1 SQVTM, CDR2 ANQGSEA. The CDR3 length is 13 residues. The V segment lost 0 bases and the J segment 7 bases; nucleotides outside the gene matches: 4. The CDR3 here is CSVEDEDRAGYTF. CDR3 in DNA: TGCAGCGTTGAAGATGAGGACAGGGCTGGCTACACCTTC. Complete variable domain (other parts from reference TRBV29-1 and TRBJ1-2): SAVISQKPSRDICQRGTSLTIQCQVDSQVTMMFWYRQQPGQSLTLIATANQGSEATYESGFVIDKFPISRPNLTFSTLTVSNMSPEDSSIYLCSVEDEDRAGYTFGSGTRLTVV.

The rearrangement links TRBV6-5 to TRBJ1-1; D unresolved. The CDR3 covers 11 residues. CDR1 and CDR2 from the germline V gene are MNHEY and SVGAGI. V lost 6 bases to trimming and J lost 6 bases, with 8 bases between them. The CDR3, as DNA: TGTGCCAGCAGCGGGGTGGCTGAAGCTTTCTTT. Translating it yields CASSGVAEAFF.

This clone was detected a few times. This chain connects TRBV19 to TRBJ1-4; D possibly corresponds to TRBD1 (5 bases). Trimming pared 2 bases from V and 3 bases from J, leaving 7 bases between. The germline V gene encodes CDR1 LNHDA and CDR2 SQIVND (reference sequence). The CDR3 loop spans 14 amino acids. CDR3: CASSIQGSNEKLFF. CDR3 nucleotides: TGTGCCAGTAGTATACAGGGATCTAATGAAAAACTGTTTTTT. Looking up the rest from reference TRBV19 and TRBJ1-4 gives the full variable domain: DGGITQSPKYLFRKEGQNVTLSCEQNLNHDAMYWYRQDPGQGLRLIYYSQIVNDFQKGDIAEGYSVSREKKESFPLTVTSAQKNPTAFYLCASSIQGSNEKLFFGSGTQLSVL.

In this sample, this clone turned up a few times. This sequence joins TRBV7-2 and TRBJ1-6, with TRBD1 matching over 11 bases. J gave up 7 bases and V 5 bases, and 7 bases lay outside the gene matches. The CDR3 contains 16 residues. Germline V gene sequence: CDR1 SGHTA, CDR2 FQGNSA. CDR3 coding DNA: TGTGCCAGCAGCATCTGGACAGGGGGCCAAAATTCACCCCTCCACTTT. Translated: CASSIWTGGQNSPLHF.

The chain recombines TRBV29-1 with TRBJ1-4, with a tentative D call TRBD1 (5 bases). The CDR3 spans 13 residues. The V end lost 7 bases, the J end lost 8 bases, and 17 bases lay between the germline ends. The germline V gene encodes CDR1 SQVTM and CDR2 ANQGSEA. The CDR3: CSARQPSHEKLFF. Here the CDR3 DNA reads TGCAGCGCTAGACAGCCTTCACACGAAAAACTGTTTTTT.

The chain joins TRBV7-2 to TRBJ1-2, with D possibly TRBD1 on 5 matching bases. The V end was cut by 3 bases, the J end by 8 bases, with 13 bases between. Germline V lookup: CDR1 SGHTA, CDR2 FQGNSA. This CDR3 has 13 residues. CDR3 DNA sequence: TGTGCCAGCAGCTTTTCAGGGATAGGCGGCTACACCTTC. Protein sequence: CASSFSGIGGYTF.

This clone was counted only a few times. The chain joins TRBV5-1 to TRBJ2-1; possibly TRBD2 for D (5 bases). Germline V gene lookup returns CDR1 SGHRS and CDR2 YFSETQ. The CDR3 is made up of 15 amino acids. The germline V and J ends were trimmed by 1 base and 7 bases, with 15 bases remaining between them. CDR3 sequence (DNA): TGCGCCAGCAGCTTGAACGGGGTTGGGCGTAATGAGCAGTTCTTC. Its protein is CASSLNGVGRNEQFF.

This clone has just a few counts. This chain joins TRBV28 and TRBJ1-2; 9 nucleotides agree with TRBD1. Per germline, CDR1 MDHEN and CDR2 SYDVKM. The length of the CDR3 is 14 residues. V shed 6 bases, J shed 12 bases, and the junction held 14 bases outside the gene matches. CDR3 in amino acids: CASSTGTGWKFHTF. CDR3 bases: TGTGCCAGCAGCACCGGGACAGGGTGGAAATTCCACACCTTC.

The rearrangement links TRBV7-2 to TRBJ2-6, with D uncertain. Germline CDR1 reads SGHTA; CDR2 reads FQGNSA. V lost 6 bases, J lost 0 bases, and 15 bases lay in between. The CDR3 has 17 residues. DNA of the CDR3: TGTGCCAGCAGACCGGGTCTAAGTGGCTCTGGGGCCAACGTCCTGACTTTC. This translates into CASRPGLSGSGANVLTF.

This clone has only a few counts. V is TRBV5-5 and J is TRBJ1-5; weak D call: TRBD1 (6 bases). Looked up from germline, CDR1 is SGHKS and CDR2 is YYEKEE (reference sequence). This CDR3 contains 16 residues. The germline V and J ends were trimmed by 3 bases and 1 base, with 14 bases remaining between them. CDR3 in amino acids: CASSSRQAVSNQPQHF. CDR3 nucleotides: TGTGCCAGCAGCTCCAGACAGGCGGTCAGCAATCAGCCCCAGCATTTT.

The chain recombines TRBV6-5 with TRBJ1-2; tentatively, D is TRBD1 (5 bases). The V gene's germline CDR1 is MNHEY and CDR2 SVGAGI. V lost 0 bases, J lost 3 bases, and 14 bases lay in between. The CDR3 is 16 amino acids. In nucleotides, the CDR3 is TGTGCCAGCAGTTACTCCGCTCAGGGCAGAGACTATGGCTACACCTTC. Translation gives CASSYSAQGRDYGYTF.

This clone was seen a handful of times. V is TRBV28 and J is TRBJ1-6, with a weak D call TRBD1 (5 bases). Trimming took 6 bases from V and 17 from J, leaving 11 bases between them. CDR3 length: 10 residues. CDR1 is MDHEN and CDR2 is SYDVKM in the germline V gene. CDR3 DNA: TGTGCCAGCAGAGGCCAGACAGTCCACTTT. It yields the protein CASRGQTVHF. Combining the CDR3 with reference TRBV28 and TRBJ1-6 gives the whole variable domain DVKVTQSSRYLVKRTGEKVFLECVQDMDHENMFWYRQDPGLGLRLIYFSYDVKMKEKGDIPEGYSVSREKKERFSLILESASTNQTSMYLCASRGQTVHFGNGTRLTVT.